Below are 20 T cell receptor beta chains sequenced from a single sample in a study of vaccination and CD4 T cells after COVID-19. These receptors' targets are unknown. Described treatment: roughly 10-day PBMC culture with coronavirus spike peptide pools or control peptides (ViraFEST assay). The Oncomine TCR Beta short-read assay was what sequenced the DNA obtained from cultured CD4+ T cells. TCRdb ran MiXCR on the PCR reads and lists one entry per CDR3 protein. The data contain approximately 23,000 distinct CDR3 sequences, over 25% of them seen just once; the ten biggest clones take up approximately 13%. Sequenced sample: cultured CD4+ T cells from blood. The origin of the receptors is a human donor with COVID-19.

This clonotype was observed a few times. This chain connects TRBV19 to TRBJ2-2, with D uncertain. In germline, CDR1 is LNHDA, CDR2 SQIVND (reference sequence). The CDR3 covers 16 residues. The V gene lost 4 bases and the J gene lost 0 bases, with 12 bases spanning the gap. In nucleotides, the CDR3 is TGTGCCAGTAGTAGTGCCAGGACCGCGAACACCGGGGAGCTGTTTTTT. The encoded protein is CASSSARTANTGELFF.

There are a few counts of this clonotype. The chain has TRBV24-1 and TRBJ2-3, with TRBD1 matching over 10 bases. Germline V gene lookup returns CDR1 KGHDR and CDR2 SFDVKD. J gave up 5 bases and V 7 bases, and 8 bases lay outside the gene matches. This CDR3 region has 15 residues. This chain's CDR3 is CATRGTGDILDTQYF. The CDR3 DNA reads as TGTGCCACCAGGGGGACAGGGGATATCTTAGATACGCAGTATTTT.

This clonotype was seen only once. The chain employs TRBV5-1 and TRBJ2-5, with a weak D call TRBD1 (6 bases). Germline V gives CDR1 SGHRS, CDR2 YFSETQ. V lost 3 bases and J 2 bases, leaving 14 bases between the germline ends. The CDR3 is 15 residues long. The CDR3, as DNA: TGCGCCAGCAGCTGGAGGACAGCTACTCAAGAGACCCAGTACTTC. The encoded protein is CASSWRTATQETQYF.

V usage is TRBV5-4 and J usage is TRBJ2-1, with 7 bases identical to TRBD1. Unmatched junction bases numbered 3, after V lost 3 bases and J lost 0 bases. Germline V lookup: CDR1 SGHNT, CDR2 YYREEE (reference sequence). The CDR3 totals 15 residues. CDR3: CASSSRDSSYNEQFF. In nucleotides, the CDR3 is TGTGCCAGCAGCTCCCGGGACAGCTCCTACAATGAGCAGTTCTTC.

The V and J genes are TRBV27 and TRBJ1-1; D uncertain. The V gene lost 5 bases and the J gene lost 0 bases, with 10 bases spanning the gap. The CDR3 consists of 14 residues. CDR1 is MNHEY, CDR2 SMNVEV, per germline (reference sequence). The CDR3 sequence: CASSPGRVNTEAFF. The CDR3 nucleotides are TGTGCCAGCAGTCCCGGGAGGGTGAACACTGAAGCTTTCTTT.

The sample holds a few counts of this clonotype. V usage is TRBV2 and J usage is TRBJ1-6; D remains ambiguous. CDR1 is SNHLY and CDR2 is FYNNEI in the germline V gene. This CDR3 comprises 14 residues. The ends were cut back, 8 bases at V and 7 bases at J, with 15 bases in the middle. CDR3 nucleotides: TGTGCCAGCCGCCTGGGCGAGTCGAATTCACCCCTCCACTTT. It encodes CASRLGESNSPLHF.

In its sample, this clonotype was seen a few times. J is TRBJ2-2 and V is TRBV5-8; D assignment may be TRBD1 or TRBD2 (5 bases each). The germline V and J ends were trimmed by 2 bases and 2 bases, with 10 bases remaining between them. The germline gives CDR1 SGHTS, CDR2 YDEGEE. CDR3 length: 15 amino acids. CDR3 nucleotide sequence: TGTGCCAGCAGCTTAATGGGACCAAACACCGGGGAGCTGTTTTTT. This sequence encodes CASSLMGPNTGELFF. The full variable domain, its missing parts supplied by reference TRBV5-8 and TRBJ2-2, is EAGVTQSPTHLIKTRGQQATLRCSPISGHTSVYWYQQALGLGLQFLLWYDEGEERNRGNFPPRFSGRQFPNYSSELNVNALELEDSALYLCASSLMGPNTGELFFGEGSRLTVL.

Sample share makes this clonotype medium-sized (0.01 to 0.1%). The chain uses TRBV24-1 and TRBJ1-5; 9 nucleotides line up with TRBD1. There are 16 residues in the CDR3. Germline V gene lookup returns CDR1 KGHDR and CDR2 SFDVKD. The J segment lost 3 bases and the V segment lost 4 bases, leaving 6 bases of the junction unmatched. The CDR3 DNA is TGTGCCACCAGTGACACGGACAGGGGCGACAATCAGCCCCAGCATTTT. Amino acids: CATSDTDRGDNQPQHF.

The chain joins TRBV11-3 to TRBJ2-5; 7 bases are shared with TRBD1. Trimming took 0 bases from V and 0 from J; bases not matched to a gene: 7. Germline values: CDR1 SGHNT, CDR2 YENEEA. This CDR3 region has 17 residues. The CDR3 DNA sequence: TGTGCCAGCAGCTTAGAAGGGGACAGATTGTACCAAGAGACCCAGTACTTC. It yields the protein CASSLEGDRLYQETQYF.

The chain carries TRBV6-5 and TRBJ1-1; TRBD1 is a possible D gene (5 bases). The CDR3 spans 15 residues. V lost 2 bases to trimming and J lost 2 bases, with 12 bases between them. Germline CDR1 is MNHEY and CDR2 is SVGAGI. The CDR3 region is CASSYVTAGNTEAFF. In DNA form, the CDR3 reads TGTGCCAGCAGTTACGTGACAGCAGGAAACACTGAAGCTTTCTTT.

This rearrangement joins TRBV6-2 or TRBV6-3 to TRBJ1-2; 8 nucleotides line up with TRBD1. CDR3 size: 15 residues. The germline V gene has CDR1 MNHEY and CDR2 SVGEGT. The trim removed 5 bases at V and 4 bases at J, leaving 9 bases unmatched. The CDR3 sequence is CASSPGQGRAYGYTF. In DNA, the CDR3 is TGTGCCAGCAGTCCCGGACAGGGAAGGGCCTATGGCTACACCTTC.

The genes are TRBV2 and TRBJ2-5; D possibly matches TRBD1 or TRBD2 (5 bases each). Germline CDR1 and CDR2: SNHLY and FYNNEI. With 6 bases removed from V and 1 base from J, the gap between germline ends came to 15 bases. This CDR3 has 15 amino acids. CDR3 DNA sequence: TGTGCCAGCAGACCGGGACGCCTCCTCCAAGAGACCCAGTACTTC. Its protein is CASRPGRLLQETQYF.

CDR3 in DNA: TGTGCCAGTGAGGAGCGGAGAGACTACGAGCAGTACTTC. Encoded protein: CASEERRDYEQYF. The chain employs TRBV7-2 and TRBJ2-7; a weak D match, TRBD2 (5 bases). This CDR3 contains 13 residues. Per germline, CDR1 SGHTA and CDR2 FQGNSA. The ends were cut back, 9 bases at V and 3 bases at J, with 15 bases in the middle.

In this sample, this clonotype turned up a few times. The junction departs from germline at one end; a sequencing error may be responsible. The chain recombines TRBV7-7 with TRBJ2-2; 13 nucleotides line up with TRBD2. CDR1 is SSHAT, CDR2 FNYEAQ, per germline (reference sequence). The length of the CDR3 is 16 residues. CDR3 DNA: TGTGCTAGCAGCGGGGGACTAGCGGGACGAACCGGGGAGCTGTTTTTT. Its translation: CASSGGLAGRTGELFF.

The rearrangement joins TRBV7-2 to TRBJ1-2; maybe TRBD1 (6 bases). Trimming took 5 bases from V and 6 from J, leaving 10 bases between them. This CDR3 comprises 12 residues. Germline CDR1 SGHTA, CDR2 FQGNSA. CDR3 protein: CASSTGMDGYTF. Here the CDR3 DNA reads TGTGCCAGCAGCACAGGGATGGATGGCTACACCTTC.

The chain has TRBV29-1 and TRBJ2-3; 8 bases align to TRBD1. The V gene end was trimmed by 6 bases and the J gene end by 5 bases; junction bases not matched to a gene: 7. Germline CDR1 SQVTM, CDR2 ANQGSEA. This CDR3 spans 13 amino acids. Written as DNA, the CDR3 is TGCAGCGTGAACGGACAGGGTATAGATACGCAGTATTTT. Translated, it gives CSVNGQGIDTQYF.

On this clonotype: An end of the junction does not agree with germline; a read error may underlie this. This chain uses TRBV7-2 with TRBJ1-5, with 7 bases aligning to TRBD1. The V gene's germline CDR1 is SGHTA and CDR2 FQGNSA. The CDR3 runs to 14 residues. CDR3 loop: CAGSWGQLNQPQHF. The CDR3 bases are TGTGCCGGCAGCTGGGGACAGCTCAATCAGCCCCAGCATTTT. Using reference TRBV7-2 and TRBJ1-5 for the parts outside the CDR3, the full variable domain is GAGVSQSPSNKVTEKGKDVELRCDPISGHTALYWYRQSLGQGLEFLIYFQGNSAPDKSGLPSDRFSAERTGGSVSTLTIQRTQQEDSAVYLCAGSWGQLNQPQHFGDGTRLSIL.

The chain couples TRBV10-3 to TRBJ2-7; 9 bases map to TRBD1. The V gene's germline CDR1 is ENHRY and CDR2 SYGVKD. This CDR3 region has 15 residues. With 0 bases clipped from V and 3 bases from J, the junction kept 3 bases outside the gene matches. CDR3 DNA sequence: TGTGCCATCAGTGAGTCGGGACAGGGTGTCTACGAGCAGTACTTC. This codes for CAISESGQGVYEQYF.

J is TRBJ1-6 and V is TRBV20-1; weak D call: TRBD1 (6 bases). Trimming stripped 8 bases from V and 7 bases from J, with 24 bases between. The CDR3 covers 16 residues. The germline V gene encodes CDR1 DFQATT and CDR2 SNEGSKA (reference sequence). The CDR3 region is CSTTPYLQGLNSPLHF. DNA of the CDR3: TGCAGTACTACCCCTTACCTCCAGGGGTTAAATTCACCCCTCCACTTT.

The chain combines TRBV6-1 with TRBJ1-1; D perhaps matches TRBD1 (6 bases). In germline, CDR1 is MNHNS, CDR2 SASEGT. The CDR3 extends over 17 amino acids. Trimming pared 6 bases from V and 1 base from J, leaving 21 bases between. CDR3 sequence reads: CASSQTFSGTKNTEAFF. The CDR3 nucleotides are TGTGCCAGCAGCCAGACATTTTCCGGGACAAAGAACACTGAAGCTTTCTTT.